This TCR beta chain is from a study of beta chain features in type 1 diabetes. V lost 3 bases and J 3 bases, leaving 15 bases between the germline ends. Germline CDR1 and CDR2: SGHAT and FQNNGV. The CDR3 covers 15 residues. The study, taken as a whole, reports: Junctions at VDJ sites from type 1 diabetes patients had fewer insertions and more deletions. Type 1 diabetes patients had moderately but significantly shorter TCRB CDR3s in all four CD4+ subsets.

Markers CD45RO/CCR7/CD25/CD127/CD95/CD27 served to sort CD4+ naive, central memory, regulatory and stem cell-like memory cells. Investigators reverse transcribed all isolated RNA, so they sequenced expressed TCRB transcripts. The table came from immunoSEQ multiplex PCR; TCRdb's copy has only in-frame clones and leaves some out. The data contain hundreds of thousands of clones, roughly 13% of them seen just once; the ten biggest clones take up approximately 0.043%. Concerning this clone itself: Its antigen is not identified.

The sequence came from a young man with type 1 diabetes. Material: naive CD4+ T cells from blood. The rearrangement uses TRBV11-2 and TRBJ2-7; no definite D call. CDR3 region: CASSFRTPLIYEQYF. Written as DNA, the CDR3 is TGTGCCAGCAGCTTTAGGACGCCTCTCATCTACGAGCAGTACTTC.